The entry below describes one TCR beta chain. Which antigen it targets is not known. No base quality values were provided; no much bigger clone lies one nucleotide off. Sequences SGHVS (CDR1) and FQNEAQ (CDR2) are obtained from the germline V gene. The cysteine opens and the phenylalanine closes a CDR3 of 15 amino acids. This entry keeps only the CDR3 DNA: 45 bases, framed from base 1. V was cut back by 0 bases and J by 0 bases, leaving a gap of 6 bases between them. In the prospective study, participants were 18 to 89 years old, resided in 24 geographic areas of the United States, and were enrolled through a virtual design. In the prospective study, participants were assigned to cohorts based on the clinical history participants reported in a screening survey and a study questionnaire. Recovered participants in ImmuneRACE Cohort 3 were defined as having two consecutive negative NP/OP PCR tests, clearance from a healthcare professional, or resolution of symptoms. Mobile phlebotomists in the prospective study collected whole blood, serum and a nasopharyngeal or oropharyngeal swab from every participant. Prospective study participants could optionally give additional blood draws and questionnaires over a 2-month period. Before DNA extraction, prospective study blood samples were shipped either frozen or at room temperature.

TCRbeta CDR3 regions were amplified from genomic DNA using the immunoSEQ Assay, a bias-controlled multiplex PCR. The published analysis was carried out like this. The number of nucleated cells in each sample was estimated from the amplification of reference gene primers within the assay. Sequence reads were collapsed and filtered to measure the absolute abundance of every unique TCRbeta CDR3 rearrangement. For each sample, productive Simpson clonality was calculated as the square root of Simpson's diversity index across productive rearrangements. TCRdb holds this immuneACCESS table with in-frame rearrangements only. Some clones are missing; in checked studies, unresolved V genes explain under half, and the rest has no known cause. D and trimming were read from the DNA, whereas the V and J calls and clone size are those reported in that table. Recorded for this sample are fewer than 250,000 clones; roughly 85% of them occurred a single time. The leading ten clones occupy roughly 10% of the sample.

This specimen belongs to a study of blood T cell repertoires in COVID-19 (dated by TCRdb to about 2020). Regarding the research as a whole: The collaborator samples originated in the United States, Italy and Spain and spanned the acute and convalescent phases of COVID-19. The material from the prospective study consisted of cDNA or gDNA derived from T cells, B-cell-depleted T cells, or PBMCs. The dataset comprised deeply sampled blood TCRbeta repertoires from subjects exposed to, actively infected with, or recovered from COVID-19. A freely available public database, intended as a resource for researchers studying the immune response to SARS-CoV-2, is where the repertoires were released. The samples were drawn from two sources: the first 160 participants of the ongoing ImmuneRACE study, and 1,000 to 1,500 subjects contributed by 6 global collaborators. Sample metadata almost always included a de-identified subject ID, COVID-19 status, age in years and sex. Where HLA class I and class II types were available, the types were taken from metadata supplied by the sample provider, not from assay-based typing.

Findings and caveats that apply to the study as a whole: The quantity of clinical and demographic metadata differed by source and by participant and was supplied without curation.

The receptor chain draws on TRBV7-8 and TRBJ1-5; confidence is insufficient to name the D gene. This TCR came from a man aged 25 to 45 who had recovered from COVID-19. Material for sequencing was PBMCs or T cells enriched from blood (not recorded which). The CDR3 region reads CASSLAQYSNQPQHF. DNA sequence: TGTGCCAGCAGCTTAGCTCAGTATAGCAATCAGCCCCAGCATTTT.